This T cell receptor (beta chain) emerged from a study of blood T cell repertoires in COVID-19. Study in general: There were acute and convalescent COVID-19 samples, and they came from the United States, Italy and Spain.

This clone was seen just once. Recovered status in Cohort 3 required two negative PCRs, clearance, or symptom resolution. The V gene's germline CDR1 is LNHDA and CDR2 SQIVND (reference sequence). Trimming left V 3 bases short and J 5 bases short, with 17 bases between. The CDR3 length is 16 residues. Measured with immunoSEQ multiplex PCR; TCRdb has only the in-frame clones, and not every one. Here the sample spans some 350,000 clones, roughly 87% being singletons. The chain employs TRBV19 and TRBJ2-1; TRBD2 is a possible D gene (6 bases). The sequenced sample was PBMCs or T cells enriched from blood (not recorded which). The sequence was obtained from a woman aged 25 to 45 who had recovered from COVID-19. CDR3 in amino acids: CASSIGSGPFHNEQFF. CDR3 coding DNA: TGTGCCAGTAGTATTGGTAGCGGCCCTTTTCACAATGAGCAGTTCTTC.